This is a list of T cell receptor beta chains from one sample in a study of human T cells and chemical hapten exposure. TCRdb called the RACE reads again in MiXCR, with one record for every CDR3 protein. Among 150,000 to 200,000 distinct CDR3 sequences listed, approximately 24% were seen once. Here the sequenced sample was whole blood, taken in connection with sensitization to the hapten diphenylcyclopropenone (DPC). The receptor source for this set is a woman in her 40s with alopecia areata. Some clones in this sample may be carry-over from other donors' samples. The CDR3 runs from the conserved cysteine through the conserved F or W. D genes are given only for firm matches. Some rows mark clone size as missing; the rest say once, few, many or name a class of expanded clone.

d_call: TRBD2
v_call: TRBV7-2
clone_size: once
cdr3_length: 15
j_call: TRBJ2-1
cdr3_nt: TGTGCCAGCAGCGCTGCACTAGCGGGAGTAAATGAGCAGTTCTTC
cdr3_aa: CASSAALAGVNEQFF

d_call: -
v_call: TRBV9
clone_size: -
cdr3_length: 13
j_call: TRBJ2-5
cdr3_nt: TGTGCCAGCAGCGGGGGGACTGAAGAGACCCAGTACTTC
cdr3_aa: CASSGGTEETQYF

d_call: -
v_call: TRBV28
clone_size: -
cdr3_length: 12
j_call: TRBJ1-3
cdr3_nt: TGTGCCAGCAGTTTGGACCGAAACACCATATATTTT
cdr3_aa: CASSLDRNTIYF

d_call: TRBD1
v_call: TRBV3-1
clone_size: -
cdr3_length: 15
j_call: TRBJ2-2
cdr3_nt: TGTGCCAGCAGCGACAGGGGCTCAAACACCGGGGAGCTGTTTTTT
cdr3_aa: CASSDRGSNTGELFF

d_call: -
v_call: TRBV18
clone_size: -
cdr3_length: 15
j_call: TRBJ1-2
cdr3_nt: TGTGCCAGCTCACCATCGGCAGAAATTCTTTATGGCTACACCTTC
cdr3_aa: CASSPSAEILYGYTF

d_call: TRBD2
v_call: TRBV7-2
clone_size: many
cdr3_length: 13
j_call: TRBJ2-1
cdr3_nt: TGTGCCAGCAGCTTAGGCGTAGCGGGTGAGCAGTTCTTC
cdr3_aa: CASSLGVAGEQFF

d_call: TRBD2
v_call: TRBV7-9
clone_size: few
cdr3_length: 12
j_call: TRBJ2-7
cdr3_nt: TGTGCCAGCAGCTTGACTAGCGGTACGGGGTACTTC
cdr3_aa: CASSLTSGTGYF

d_call: -
v_call: TRBV12-3/TRBV12-4
clone_size: -
cdr3_length: 14
j_call: TRBJ1-2
cdr3_nt: TGTGCCAGCAGTCCCGGGACATATAACTATGGCTACACCTTC
cdr3_aa: CASSPGTYNYGYTF

d_call: -
v_call: TRBV28
clone_size: -
cdr3_length: 13
j_call: TRBJ2-2
cdr3_nt: TGTGCCAGCATTCACCAGAACACCGGGGAGCTGTTTTTT
cdr3_aa: CASIHQNTGELFF

d_call: TRBD2
v_call: TRBV14
clone_size: few
cdr3_length: 16
j_call: TRBJ2-3
cdr3_nt: TGTGCCAGCAGCCAAGATGCGGGGGGTACGACAGATACGCAGTATTTT
cdr3_aa: CASSQDAGGTTDTQYF

d_call: -
v_call: TRBV5-1
clone_size: -
cdr3_length: 16
j_call: TRBJ2-2
cdr3_nt: TGCGCCAGCAGCTTGCCCGGGACTTCGAACACCGGGGAGCTGTTTTTT
cdr3_aa: CASSLPGTSNTGELFF